This TCR beta chain originates from a study of glioma-infiltrating T cells. Amplification of TCR alpha and beta CDR3 regions from RNA used iRepertoire nested multiplex PCR. TCRdb redid the calling of the multiplex PCR reads with MiXCR, one entry per CDR3 protein. The sample has 300,000 to 450,000 distinct CDR3 sequences; roughly 41% are singletons. Trimming stripped 3 bases from V and 6 bases from J, with 14 bases between. The germline V gene has CDR1 MGHRA and CDR2 YSYEKL. CDR3 size: 15 residues. This TCR came from a human donor with low-grade glioma or glioblastoma, undergoing nonglioma brain surgery, or in good health (not recorded which). V usage is TRBV4-1 and J usage is TRBJ2-2; possibly TRBD1 for D (5 bases). The sample was glioma tissue, nonneoplastic brain tissue, or PBMCs (not recorded which). CDR3 protein: CASSQGQRYAGELFF. The CDR3 DNA sequence: TGCGCCAGCAGCCAGGGGCAAAGATACGCCGGGGAGCTGTTTTTT.